Reported below is one TCR beta chain. What it binds is not known. This sample stems from a study of CD8+ T cells in alopecia areata. Whole-study results and caveats: Significant decreases in scalp clonality and expanded CD8+ clones followed tofacitinib treatment. Persistence in scalp and blood during tofacitinib was observed for many expanded lesional clones.

The CDR3 has 13 amino acids. Germline CDR1 reads GTSNPN; CDR2 reads SVGIG (reference sequence). Trimming shortened V by 0 bases and J by 4 bases, and 7 bases separated the two germline ends. Sample treatment: oral pan-JAK inhibitor, 5-10 mg twice daily. Sequencing templates came from extracted RNA that was reverse transcribed into cDNA. Using immunoSEQ multiplex PCR, the repertoire was profiled, and TCRdb retains in-frame clones only, with some absent. The sample consists of about 190,000 clones, 55% to 70% of them appearing once. The starting material was CD4+ T cells sorted from blood, obtained at week 4, from a patient treated with tofacitinib. The chain employs TRBV30 and TRBJ1-5; possibly TRBD1 for D (5 bases). The TCR comes from a human donor with alopecia areata. CDR3: CAWSVQANQPQHF. The DNA of the CDR3 is TGTGCCTGGAGTGTACAGGCTAATCAGCCCCAGCATTTT.